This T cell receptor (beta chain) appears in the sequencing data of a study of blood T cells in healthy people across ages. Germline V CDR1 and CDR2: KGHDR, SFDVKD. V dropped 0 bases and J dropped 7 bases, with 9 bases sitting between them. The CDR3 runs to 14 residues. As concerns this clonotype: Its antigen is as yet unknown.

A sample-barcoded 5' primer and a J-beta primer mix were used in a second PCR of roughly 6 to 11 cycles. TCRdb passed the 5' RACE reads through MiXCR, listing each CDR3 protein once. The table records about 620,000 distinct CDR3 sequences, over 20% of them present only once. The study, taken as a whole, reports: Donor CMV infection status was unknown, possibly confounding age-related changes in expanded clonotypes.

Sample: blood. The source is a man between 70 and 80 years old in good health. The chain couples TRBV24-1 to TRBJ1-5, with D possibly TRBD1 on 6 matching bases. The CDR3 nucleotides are TGTGCCACCAGTGATTTGCATGGACAGCAGCCCCAGCATTTT. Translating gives CATSDLHGQQPQHF.